This T cell receptor beta chain was found in a study of long-term antiretroviral therapy in people with HIV. Specimens retained about 0.9-11 million cryopreserved PBMC preceding DNA extraction. General observations from the study: Sampling of blood ran from about 2004 to 2018, and older ART regimens were possibly in use. ART preceded a rise in diversity that nonetheless stayed lower than in transplant donor controls.

Details on this clone: Its antigen is not identified. One end of the junction does not line up with germline, which may come from a read error.

CDR1 is SGHTS, CDR2 YDEGEE, per germline. CDR3 length: 15 residues. Run at survey level, the immunoSEQ assay was version v3.0. The table came from immunoSEQ multiplex PCR; TCRdb's copy has only in-frame clones and leaves some out. The table lists 9,500 to 12,000 clones, more than 85% of them singletons. This clonotype was sampled from a woman in her thirties or forties with HIV. This material consisted of unsorted PBMCs, taken 0.2 years before starting antiretroviral therapy. V usage is TRBV5-8 and J usage is TRBJ2-7; the match to TRBD1 covers 10 bases. CDR3 sequence (DNA): TGCGCCAGCAGCCAAGGACAGGGGGATACTAGCGAGCAGTACTTC. Translated: CASSQGQGDTSEQYF.